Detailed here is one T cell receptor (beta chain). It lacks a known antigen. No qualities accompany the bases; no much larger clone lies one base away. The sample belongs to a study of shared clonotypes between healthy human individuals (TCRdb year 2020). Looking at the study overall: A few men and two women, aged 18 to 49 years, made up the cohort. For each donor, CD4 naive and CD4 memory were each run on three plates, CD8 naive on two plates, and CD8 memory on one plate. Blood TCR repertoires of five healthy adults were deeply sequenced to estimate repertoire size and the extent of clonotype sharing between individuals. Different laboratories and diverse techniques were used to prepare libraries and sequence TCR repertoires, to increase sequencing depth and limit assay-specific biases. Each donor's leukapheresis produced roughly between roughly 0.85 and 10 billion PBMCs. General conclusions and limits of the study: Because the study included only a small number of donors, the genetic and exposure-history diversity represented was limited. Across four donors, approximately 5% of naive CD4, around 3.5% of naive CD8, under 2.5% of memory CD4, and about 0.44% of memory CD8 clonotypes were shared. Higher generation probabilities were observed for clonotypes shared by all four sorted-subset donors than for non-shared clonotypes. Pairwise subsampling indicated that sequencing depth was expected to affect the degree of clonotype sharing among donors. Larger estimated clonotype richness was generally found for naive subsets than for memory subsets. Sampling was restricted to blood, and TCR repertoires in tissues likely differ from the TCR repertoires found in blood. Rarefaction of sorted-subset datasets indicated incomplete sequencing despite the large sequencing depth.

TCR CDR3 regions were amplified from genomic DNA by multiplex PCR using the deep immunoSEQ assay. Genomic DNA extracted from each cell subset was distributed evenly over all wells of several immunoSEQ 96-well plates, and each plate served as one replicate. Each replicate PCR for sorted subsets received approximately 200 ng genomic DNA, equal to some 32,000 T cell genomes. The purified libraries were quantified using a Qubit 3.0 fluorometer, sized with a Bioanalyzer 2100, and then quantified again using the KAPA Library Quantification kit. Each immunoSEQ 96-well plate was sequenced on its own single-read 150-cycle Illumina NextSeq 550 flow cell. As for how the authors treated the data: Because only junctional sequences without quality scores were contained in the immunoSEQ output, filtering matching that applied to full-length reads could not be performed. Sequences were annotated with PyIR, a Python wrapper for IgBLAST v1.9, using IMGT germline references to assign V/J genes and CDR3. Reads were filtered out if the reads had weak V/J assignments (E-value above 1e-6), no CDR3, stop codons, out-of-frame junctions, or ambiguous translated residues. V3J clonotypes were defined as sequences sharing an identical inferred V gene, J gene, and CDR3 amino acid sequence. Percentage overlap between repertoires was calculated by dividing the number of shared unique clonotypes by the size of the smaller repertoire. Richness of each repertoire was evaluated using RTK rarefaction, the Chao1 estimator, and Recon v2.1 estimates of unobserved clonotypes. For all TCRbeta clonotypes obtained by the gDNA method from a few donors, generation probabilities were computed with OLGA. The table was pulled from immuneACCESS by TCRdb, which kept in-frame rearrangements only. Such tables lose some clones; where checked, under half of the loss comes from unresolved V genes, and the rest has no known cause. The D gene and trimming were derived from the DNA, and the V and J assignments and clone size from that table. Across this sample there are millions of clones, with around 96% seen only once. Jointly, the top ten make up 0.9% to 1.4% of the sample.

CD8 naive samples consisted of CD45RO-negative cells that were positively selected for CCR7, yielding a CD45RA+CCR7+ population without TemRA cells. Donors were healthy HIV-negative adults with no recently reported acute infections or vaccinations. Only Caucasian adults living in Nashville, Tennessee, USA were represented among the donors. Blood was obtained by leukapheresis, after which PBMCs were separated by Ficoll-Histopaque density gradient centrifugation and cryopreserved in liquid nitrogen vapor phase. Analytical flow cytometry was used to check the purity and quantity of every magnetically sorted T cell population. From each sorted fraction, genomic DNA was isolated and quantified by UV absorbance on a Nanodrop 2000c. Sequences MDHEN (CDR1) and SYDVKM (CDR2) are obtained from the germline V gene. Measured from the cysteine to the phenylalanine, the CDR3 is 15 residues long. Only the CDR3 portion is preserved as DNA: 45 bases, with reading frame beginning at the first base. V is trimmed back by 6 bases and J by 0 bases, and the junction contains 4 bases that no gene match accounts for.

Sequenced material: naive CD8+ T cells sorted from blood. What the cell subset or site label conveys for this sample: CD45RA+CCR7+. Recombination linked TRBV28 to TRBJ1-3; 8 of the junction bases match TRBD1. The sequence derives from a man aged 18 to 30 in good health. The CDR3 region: CASRRDRTSGNTIYF. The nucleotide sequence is TGTGCCAGCAGAAGGGACAGGACCTCTGGAAACACCATATATTTT.